This T cell receptor beta chain comes out of a study of cytotoxic CD8 clonotypes in ibrutinib-treated CLL. Trimming took 9 bases from V and 4 from J; bases not matched to a gene: 11. This CDR3 has 17 amino acids. Germline V gene sequence: CDR1 LNHDA, CDR2 SQIVND (reference sequence). Broader study findings: Clonality correlated strongly with circulating CD8+ T cells and exceeded age-matched healthy donors at baseline.

As concerns this clone: Its antigen remains unknown.

The assay was immunoSEQ multiplex PCR, and TCRdb's table has in-frame clones only and misses some. Of approximately 84,000 clones in the sample, 70% to 80% were seen once. The source is a human donor with chronic lymphocytic leukemia. The genes are TRBV19 and TRBJ2-2, with TRBD2 matching 13 bases. This specimen consisted of PBMCs, obtained after 12 months of ibrutinib treatment. In DNA form, the CDR3 reads TGTGCCAGCAAGGCGACTAGCGGGAGGTTTGGCACCGGGGAGCTGTTTTTT. Its protein is CASKATSGRFGTGELFF.